The rows below give T cell receptor beta chains drawn from one sample of a study of shared clonotypes between healthy human individuals. TCRdb's copy holds only in-frame clones and misses some; the assay was immunoSEQ multiplex PCR. The profile shows roughly 510,000 clones, around 79% of them singletons. Sequenced: PBMCs. The receptors derive from a woman between 35 and 50 years old in good health. Some clones in this sample may be carry-over from other donors' samples. The CDR3 runs from the conserved cysteine through the conserved F or W. Fields, in order: V gene, CDR3 length, J gene, clone size, D gene, CDR3 protein, CDR3 DNA. The D gene is left open where the match is weak. Size is omitted from some rows. Given values are once, few, many or a class for expanded clones.

TRBV9	15	TRBJ1-1	few	NA	CASSPGGPWDTEAFF	TGTGCCAGCAGCCCTGGCGGCCCTTGGGACACTGAAGCTTTCTTT
TRBV4-2	16	TRBJ2-3	NA	TRBD2	CASSRWGEGRTDTQYF	TGTGCCAGCAGCCGGTGGGGGGAGGGCCGCACAGATACGCAGTATTTT
TRBV4-1	17	TRBJ1-5	few	NA	CASSLSRLGVSNQPQHF	TGCGCCAGCAGCCTTTCAAGACTGGGCGTCAGCAATCAGCCCCAGCATTTT
TRBV5-1	15	TRBJ1-4	NA	NA	CASSLGVRGGEKLFF	TGCGCCAGCAGCTTGGGGGTCAGGGGTGGCGAAAAACTGTTTTTT
TRBV15	14	TRBJ1-2	NA	NA	CATSTGTDLGGYTF	TGTGCCACCAGCACCGGGACCGACTTGGGGGGCTACACCTTC
TRBV28	18	TRBJ1-1	NA	NA	CASSLWGGPRGSNTEAFF	TGTGCCAGCAGTTTATGGGGTGGTCCCCGGGGGTCGAACACTGAAGCTTTCTTT
TRBV4-1	17	TRBJ2-7	NA	NA	CASSPSNPMKASYEQYF	TGCGCCAGCAGCCCAAGTAATCCTATGAAGGCGTCCTACGAGCAGTACTTC
TRBV28	13	TRBJ1-2	NA	NA	CASSLGLNYGYTF	TGTGCCAGCAGTTTAGGGCTTAACTATGGCTACACCTTC
TRBV7-2	15	TRBJ2-7	NA	TRBD2	CASSTGLAGVYEQYF	TGTGCCAGCAGCACTGGACTAGCGGGAGTTTACGAGCAGTACTTC
TRBV18	14	TRBJ2-1	once	NA	CASSPTVRESEQFF	TGTGCCAGCTCACCCACGGTCAGGGAGTCTGAGCAGTTCTTC
TRBV4-2	16	TRBJ2-7	NA	NA	CASSQEGLGSSYEQYF	TGTGCCAGCAGCCAAGAAGGGCTGGGGAGCTCCTACGAGCAGTACTTC
TRBV30	16	TRBJ2-7	NA	TRBD2	CAWETGTLAEVSEQYF	TGTGCCTGGGAGACCGGGACGCTAGCGGAGGTTTCGGAGCAGTACTTC
TRBV7-3	13	TRBJ2-7	NA	NA	CASSLEVGYEQYF	TGTGCCAGCAGCTTAGAGGTGGGCTACGAGCAGTACTTC
TRBV5-1	15	TRBJ2-1	NA	NA	CASSLGDNAYNEQFF	TGCGCCAGCAGCTTGGGGGACAACGCCTACAATGAGCAGTTCTTC
TRBV7-6	16	TRBJ1-1	once	NA	CASSLGQLSVNTEAFF	TGTGCCAGCAGCTTAGGCCAATTATCGGTGAACACTGAAGCTTTCTTT
TRBV5-4	14	TRBJ1-4	NA	TRBD1	CASSKQGRFEKLFF	TGTGCCAGCAGCAAACAGGGGCGGTTTGAAAAACTGTTTTTT
TRBV27	16	TRBJ2-7	many	NA	CASSLRGDGGSYEQYF	TGTGCCAGCAGTTTAAGGGGGGATGGGGGATCCTACGAGCAGTACTTC
TRBV4-1	15	TRBJ2-1	NA	TRBD2	CASSAHLAGGDEQFF	TGCGCCAGCAGCGCCCACCTAGCGGGAGGCGATGAGCAGTTCTTC
TRBV6-6	15	TRBJ2-3	NA	NA	CASSYSAKNTDTQYF	TGTGCCAGCAGTTACTCGGCAAAGAACACAGATACGCAGTATTTT
TRBV4-2	12	TRBJ2-3	once	TRBD2	CTARGSSDTQYF	TGTACCGCCCGCGGGAGTTCAGATACGCAGTATTTT
TRBV15	16	TRBJ2-7	NA	NA	CATSAEPQGAGHEQYF	TGTGCCACCAGCGCCGAGCCACAGGGAGCGGGCCACGAGCAGTACTTC
TRBV4-1	18	TRBJ2-7	NA	TRBD2	CASSQVVGSGIITYEQYF	TGCGCCAGCAGCCAAGTCGTTGGTAGCGGGATTATTACCTACGAGCAGTACTTC
TRBV19	14	TRBJ1-2	NA	NA	CASSIAGTSSGYTF	TGTGCCAGTAGTATAGCCGGGACAAGTTCGGGCTACACCTTC
TRBV7-3	14	TRBJ2-3	NA	TRBD2	CASSPGGAADTQYF	TGTGCCAGCAGCCCCGGGGGGGCGGCAGATACGCAGTATTTT
TRBV27	15	TRBJ2-5	NA	NA	CATTRTASWLETQYF	TGTGCCACCACCCGGACAGCGAGCTGGTTGGAGACCCAGTACTTC
TRBV28	20	TRBJ2-6	NA	TRBD2	CASSYRGGLAGGSGANVLTF	TGTGCCAGCAGCTACCGAGGGGGACTAGCGGGAGGCTCTGGGGCCAACGTCCTGACTTTC
TRBV4-2	13	TRBJ2-5	NA	NA	CASSQLVQETQYF	TGTGCCAGCAGCCAGCTCGTCCAAGAGACCCAGTACTTC
TRBV5-1	17	TRBJ2-1	NA	TRBD2	CASSWGTSGRVYNEQFF	TGCGCCAGCAGCTGGGGGACTAGCGGGAGGGTGTACAATGAGCAGTTCTTC